The 9 T cell receptor beta chains in this list originate from one sample, sequenced in a study of radiation and T cells in renal cell carcinoma. The method was immunoSEQ multiplex PCR; TCRdb's version includes in-frame clones alone and lacks a portion of them. The data hold 100,000 to 150,000 clones, with 88% observed a single time. Time point in this sample: blood 2 weeks post-SBRT. Specified treatment: 15 Gy SBRT to primary tumor, nephrectomy 4 weeks later. Sequencing was performed on blood, taken from a patient whose treatment included radiotherapy and nephrectomy. These receptors all come from a woman aged 70-85 years with renal cell carcinoma.

CDR3 nucleotide sequence: TGCGCCAGCAGCCAAGATTGGAAGCGGGGGAACAATGAGCAGTTCTTC. Amino acids: CASSQDWKRGNNEQFF. V usage is TRBV4-3 and J usage is TRBJ2-1; the match to TRBD2 covers 8 bases. Germline trimming cut 0 bases from V and 5 bases from J; bases unmatched to any gene: 6. Germline CDR1 reads LGHNA; CDR2 reads YSLEER. The CDR3 sequence is 16 residues long.

This sequence joins TRBV11-3 and TRBJ2-6; D is ambiguous. The CDR3 totals 16 residues. Germline values: CDR1 SGHNT, CDR2 YENEEA. The V and J ends lost 2 bases and 4 bases respectively, with 12 bases between them. CDR3 bases: TGTGCCAGCAGCTTACTTGCGCTCGCCGGGGCCAACGTCCTGACTTTC. Protein: CASSLLALAGANVLTF.

The sample holds a few counts of this clone. The rearrangement joins TRBV6-5 to TRBJ1-1; no firm D call. Germline CDR1 reads MNHEY; CDR2 reads SVGAGI. The CDR3 length is 13 residues. The germline V and J ends were trimmed by 2 bases and 2 bases, with 6 bases remaining between them. The CDR3 region is CASSYDGNTEAFF. The CDR3 bases are TGTGCCAGCAGTTACGACGGAAACACTGAAGCTTTCTTT.

The rearrangement links TRBV7-9 to TRBJ2-2; D remains ambiguous. In germline, CDR1 is SEHNR, CDR2 FQNEAQ (reference sequence). Trimming removed 5 bases at V and 6 bases at J, with 13 bases between. The CDR3 is 14 amino acids. In DNA form, the CDR3 reads TGTGCCAGCAGCCTAGACACCTTACCCGGGGAGCTGTTTTTT. The encoded protein is CASSLDTLPGELFF.

The J gene is TRBJ2-1, the V gene TRBV5-4; 7 nucleotides align to TRBD1. Trimming removed 3 bases from V and 5 bases from J; junction bases left unmatched: 8. CDR1 SGHNT and CDR2 YYREEE come from the germline V gene (reference sequence). The CDR3 sequence is 15 residues long. In nucleotides, the CDR3 is TGTGCCAGCAGCTCGGGGACAGCCCTCCACAATGAGCAGTTCTTC. Amino acid sequence: CASSSGTALHNEQFF.

This clone showed up just once. The chain uses TRBV9 and TRBJ2-5; no firm D call. V dropped 1 base and J dropped 6 bases, with 13 bases sitting between them. Per the germline V gene, CDR1 is SGDLS and CDR2 is YYNGEE. The CDR3 loop spans 14 amino acids. As DNA, the CDR3 is TGTGCCAGCAGCGTAAGTGGTCAGGAAAAGACCCAGTACTTC. Residues: CASSVSGQEKTQYF.

DNA for the CDR3: TGTGCCAGCGATACTAGCGGCCCCTACGAGCAGTACTTC. This codes for CASDTSGPYEQYF. The chain employs TRBV9 and TRBJ2-7; 8 positions match TRBD2. The CDR3 contains 13 residues. The germline gives CDR1 SGDLS, CDR2 YYNGEE. J gave up 2 bases and V 7 bases, and 5 bases lay outside the gene matches. The full variable domain, completed using reference TRBV9 and TRBJ2-7, is DSGVTQTPKHLITATGQRVTLRCSPRSGDLSVYWYQQSLDQGLQFLIQYYNGEERAKGNILERFSAQQFPDLHSELNLSSLELGDSALYFCASDTSGPYEQYFGPGTRLTVT.

This clone was found a few times. The chain combines TRBV14 with TRBJ1-3; maybe TRBD1 (6 bases). The V gene lost 2 bases and the J gene lost 4 bases, with 6 bases spanning the gap. The length of the CDR3 is 13 residues. Looked up from germline, CDR1 is SGHDN and CDR2 is FVKESK. CDR3 amino acids: CASSQQGGNTIYF. The CDR3 DNA sequence: TGTGCCAGCAGCCAACAGGGGGGAAACACCATATATTTT.

The V gene is TRBV7-3, the J gene TRBJ2-1; D unclear. Per germline, CDR1 SGHTA and CDR2 FQGTGA. CDR3 length equals 15 residues. Deletions cut 5 bases from V and 0 bases from J, with 11 bases between. CDR3 in amino acids: CASSPVGSSYNEQFF. DNA of the CDR3: TGTGCCAGCAGCCCGGTAGGCTCCTCCTACAATGAGCAGTTCTTC.